The sample holds a few counts of the clone carrying this T cell receptor (beta chain). Its antigen is as yet unknown. The data were taken from a study of T-cell memory formation after mild COVID-19. Study results and caveats: The study found balanced CD4/CD8 in clones contracting day 15 to 85 and a CD4+ lean in later expanders. Shrinking CD4+ clones resided mostly in CM and EM, and CD8+ ones in EMRA.

CDR3 size: 15 residues. CDR1 is SGHDT, CDR2 YYEEEE, per germline. Trimming removed 4 bases at V and 0 bases at J, with 12 bases between. UMIs and sample barcodes were carried by the TCR alpha and TCR beta cDNA libraries that 5'RACE produced using constant-segment primers. Each CDR3 protein is one row after TCRdb ran MiXCR on the 5' RACE reads. The data contain roughly 190,000 distinct CDR3 sequences, about 10% of them singletons. The TCR was taken from a man aged 18 to 35 who had mild COVID-19 (a few samples of this study predate the infection). Cell type and time point are not known. The chain carries TRBV5-6 and TRBJ2-3; tentatively, D is TRBD1 (6 bases). Sequencing was performed on PBMCs or a T cell subset sorted from them (not recorded which). The CDR3 sequence: CASSLPQGSTDTQYF. The CDR3 region has the DNA TGTGCCAGCAGCCTCCCCCAGGGGAGCACAGATACGCAGTATTTT.